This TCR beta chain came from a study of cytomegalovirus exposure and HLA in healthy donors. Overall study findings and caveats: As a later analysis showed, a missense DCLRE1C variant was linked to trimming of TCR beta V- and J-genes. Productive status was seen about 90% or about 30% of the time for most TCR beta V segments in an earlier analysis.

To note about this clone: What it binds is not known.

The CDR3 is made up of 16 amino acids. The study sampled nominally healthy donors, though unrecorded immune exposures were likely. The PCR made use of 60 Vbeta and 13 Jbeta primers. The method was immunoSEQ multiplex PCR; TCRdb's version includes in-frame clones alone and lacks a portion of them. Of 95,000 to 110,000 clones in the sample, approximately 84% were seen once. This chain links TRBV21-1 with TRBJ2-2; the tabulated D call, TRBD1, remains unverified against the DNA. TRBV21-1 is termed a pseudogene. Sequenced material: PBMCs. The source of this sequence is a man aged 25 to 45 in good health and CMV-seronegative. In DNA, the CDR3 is TGTGCCAGCAGCAAATCACAGGCCCCTAACACCGGGGAGCTGTTTTTT. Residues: CASSKSQAPNTGELFF.